These T cell receptor beta chains were read from a single sample in a study of blood T cells in healthy people across ages. TCRdb reprocessed the 5' RACE reads with MiXCR, giving one entry per CDR3 protein. The table lists roughly 700,000 distinct CDR3 sequences, about 52% of them singletons, with roughly a third in the top ten. Sequenced input: blood. These receptors all come from a woman aged 60 to 75 in good health. CDR3s include the opening cysteine and the closing phenylalanine or tryptophan. The D gene is left open where the match is weak. The size field is filled for only some rows; it gives once, few, many or a size class.

d_gene,v_gene,j_gene,abundance,CDR3nt,CDR3aa
-,TRBV7-2,TRBJ1-5,-,TGTGCCAGCAGCGAAGTTCTAGGGGGTGAGTTAAGCAATCAGCCCCAGCATTTT,CASSEVLGGELSNQPQHF
-,TRBV21-1,TRBJ2-5,-,TGTGCCAGCAGCAAGGGACAGGAGGATCAAGAGACCCAGTACTTC,CASSKGQEDQETQYF
-,TRBV6-2/TRBV6-3,TRBJ2-7,-,TGTGCCAGCAGTTACTCGGTGGGCTCCGTAACCTACGAGCAGTACTTC,CASSYSVGSVTYEQYF
-,TRBV28,TRBJ2-7,-,TGTGCCAGCAGTCCCTTTAGGAGGAGATGGACGGCAGCCTACGAGCAGTACTTC,CASSPFRRRWTAAYEQYF
-,TRBV28,TRBJ2-5,-,TGTGCCAGCAGTTCCCGGGCCGTGGAGGAGTACTTC,CASSSRAVEEYF
TRBD1,TRBV28,TRBJ2-3,once,TGTGCCAGCAGCTCGACAGGGAAAACAGATACGCAGTATTTT,CASSSTGKTDTQYF
TRBD2,TRBV7-3,TRBJ2-3,few,TGTGCCAGCAGCCCCGAGGGACTAGAATCAGATACGCAGTATTTT,CASSPEGLESDTQYF
TRBD2,TRBV5-1,TRBJ2-5,many,TGTGCCAGCAGCCCCCTAGCGGGAGAAGAGACCCAGTACTTC,CASSPLAGEETQYF
TRBD2,TRBV11-2,TRBJ2-7,-,TGTGCCAGCAGCTCTTGGACTAGCGGGATTTCGCGCGAGCAGTACTTC,CASSSWTSGISREQYF
TRBD1,TRBV25-1,TRBJ1-2,-,TGTGCCAGCAGTGATTCGACAGGGTATGGCTACACCTTC,CASSDSTGYGYTF
-,TRBV6-5,TRBJ2-2,few,TGTGCCAGCATTGGACTCACCGGGGAGCTGTTTTTT,CASIGLTGELFF
TRBD2,TRBV20-1,TRBJ2-7,many,TGCAGTGCGCGTCCTAGCGGGATACTATCCTACGAGCAGTACTTC,CSARPSGILSYEQYF
-,TRBV5-1,TRBJ2-5,-,TGCGCCAGCAGCTTGGATAGGGCAGAAGAGACCCAGTACTTC,CASSLDRAEETQYF
-,TRBV18,TRBJ2-6,few,TGTGCCAGCTCAGAGTACTCGAGCGCTGGGGCCAACGTCCTGACTTTC,CASSEYSSAGANVLTF
-,TRBV7-2,TRBJ2-5,-,TGTGCCAGCACCATTGGGGGGGCGGCGGAGACCCAGTACTTC,CASTIGGAAETQYF